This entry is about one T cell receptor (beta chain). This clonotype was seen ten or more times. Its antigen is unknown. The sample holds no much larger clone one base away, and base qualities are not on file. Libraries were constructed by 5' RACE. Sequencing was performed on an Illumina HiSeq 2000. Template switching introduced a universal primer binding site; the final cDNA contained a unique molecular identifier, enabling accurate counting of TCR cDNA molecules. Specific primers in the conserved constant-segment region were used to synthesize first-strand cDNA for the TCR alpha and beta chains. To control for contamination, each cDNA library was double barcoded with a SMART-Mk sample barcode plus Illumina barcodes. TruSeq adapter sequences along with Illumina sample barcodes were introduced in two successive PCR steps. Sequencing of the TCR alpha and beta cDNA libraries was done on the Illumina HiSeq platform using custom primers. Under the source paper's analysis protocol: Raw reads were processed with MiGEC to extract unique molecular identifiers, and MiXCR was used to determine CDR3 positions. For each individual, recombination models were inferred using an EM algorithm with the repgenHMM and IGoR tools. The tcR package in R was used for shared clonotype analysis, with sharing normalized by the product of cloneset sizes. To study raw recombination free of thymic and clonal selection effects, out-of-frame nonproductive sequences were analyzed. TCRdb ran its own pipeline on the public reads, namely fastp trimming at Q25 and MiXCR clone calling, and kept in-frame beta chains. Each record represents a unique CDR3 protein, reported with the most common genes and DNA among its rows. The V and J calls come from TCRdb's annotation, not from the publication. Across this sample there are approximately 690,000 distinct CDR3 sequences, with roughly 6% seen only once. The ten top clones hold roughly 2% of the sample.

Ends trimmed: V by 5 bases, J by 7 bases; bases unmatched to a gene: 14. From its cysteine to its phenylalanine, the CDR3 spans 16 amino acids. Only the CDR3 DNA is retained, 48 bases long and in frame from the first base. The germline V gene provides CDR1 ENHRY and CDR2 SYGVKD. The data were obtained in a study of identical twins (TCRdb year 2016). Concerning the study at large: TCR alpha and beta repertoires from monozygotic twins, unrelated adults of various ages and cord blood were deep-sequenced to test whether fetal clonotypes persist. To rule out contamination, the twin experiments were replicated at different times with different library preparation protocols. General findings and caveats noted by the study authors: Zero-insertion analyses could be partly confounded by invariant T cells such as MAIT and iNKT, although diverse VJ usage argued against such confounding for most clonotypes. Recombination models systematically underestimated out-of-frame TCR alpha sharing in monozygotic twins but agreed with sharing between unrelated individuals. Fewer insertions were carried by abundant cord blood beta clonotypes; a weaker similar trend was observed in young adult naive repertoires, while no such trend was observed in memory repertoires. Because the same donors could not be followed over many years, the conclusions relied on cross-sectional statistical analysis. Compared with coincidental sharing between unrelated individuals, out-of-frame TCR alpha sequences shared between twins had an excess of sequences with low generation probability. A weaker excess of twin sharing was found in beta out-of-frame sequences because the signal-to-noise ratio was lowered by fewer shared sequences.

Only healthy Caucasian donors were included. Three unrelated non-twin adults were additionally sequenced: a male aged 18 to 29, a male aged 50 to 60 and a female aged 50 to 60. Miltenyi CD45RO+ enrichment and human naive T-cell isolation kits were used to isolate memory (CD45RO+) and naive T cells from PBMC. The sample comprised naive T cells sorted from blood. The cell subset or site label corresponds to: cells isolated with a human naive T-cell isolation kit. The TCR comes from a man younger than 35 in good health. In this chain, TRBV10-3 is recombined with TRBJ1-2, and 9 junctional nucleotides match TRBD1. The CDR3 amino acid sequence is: CAISKTPGQGGSGYTF. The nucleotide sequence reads TGTGCCATCAGTAAAACTCCGGGACAGGGAGGTAGTGGCTACACCTTC.